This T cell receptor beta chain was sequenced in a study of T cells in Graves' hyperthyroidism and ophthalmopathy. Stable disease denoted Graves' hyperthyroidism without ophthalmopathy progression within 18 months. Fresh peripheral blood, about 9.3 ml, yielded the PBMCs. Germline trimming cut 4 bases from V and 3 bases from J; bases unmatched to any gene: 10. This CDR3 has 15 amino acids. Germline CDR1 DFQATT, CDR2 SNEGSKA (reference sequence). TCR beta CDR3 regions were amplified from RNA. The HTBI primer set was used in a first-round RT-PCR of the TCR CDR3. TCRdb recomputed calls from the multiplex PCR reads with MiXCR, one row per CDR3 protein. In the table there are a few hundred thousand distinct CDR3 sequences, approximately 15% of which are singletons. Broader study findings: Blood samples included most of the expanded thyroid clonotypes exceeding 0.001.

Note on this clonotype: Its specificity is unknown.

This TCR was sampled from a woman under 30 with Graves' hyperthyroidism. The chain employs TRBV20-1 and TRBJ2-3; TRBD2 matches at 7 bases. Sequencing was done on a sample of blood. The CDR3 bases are TGCAGTGCTATCAGTCCGGTGGGAGGGACAGATACGCAGTATTTT. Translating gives CSAISPVGGTDTQYF.